This T cell receptor beta chain was sequenced during a study of cytotoxic CD8 clonotypes in ibrutinib-treated CLL. Looking at the study overall: Across the patients, approximately ten were relapsed/refractory, 15 treatment-naive and roughly 17 IGHV unmutated. Patients attained some 24 partial and 2 complete responses; at median around 70 months, roughly 15 remained remitted while some 12 progressed. Study-wide results and limits: Elevated clonality accompanied ibrutinib response, with a return toward baseline values at progression.

Looked up from germline, CDR1 is MNHNY and CDR2 is SVGAGI (reference sequence). Trimming left V 8 bases short and J 8 bases short, with 18 bases between. The CDR3 covers 13 residues. Sequencing was designed to attain a depth spanning 1 in 200,000 to 1 in 1 million T cells. Repertoires were generated with immunoSEQ multiplex PCR, while TCRdb's copy carries only in-frame clones and drops some. The sample has 110,000 to 150,000 clones; under 95% are singletons. With regard to this clone: Antigen unknown.

The sequence derives from a human donor with chronic lymphocytic leukemia. The gene calls are TRBV6-6 and TRBJ1-2; D may be TRBD1 (6 bases). This material consisted of PBMCs, taken after 12 months of ibrutinib treatment. The CDR3 region is CASASMRGDGYTF. CDR3 nucleotide sequence: TGTGCCAGCGCCTCCATGAGGGGGGACGGCTACACCTTC.